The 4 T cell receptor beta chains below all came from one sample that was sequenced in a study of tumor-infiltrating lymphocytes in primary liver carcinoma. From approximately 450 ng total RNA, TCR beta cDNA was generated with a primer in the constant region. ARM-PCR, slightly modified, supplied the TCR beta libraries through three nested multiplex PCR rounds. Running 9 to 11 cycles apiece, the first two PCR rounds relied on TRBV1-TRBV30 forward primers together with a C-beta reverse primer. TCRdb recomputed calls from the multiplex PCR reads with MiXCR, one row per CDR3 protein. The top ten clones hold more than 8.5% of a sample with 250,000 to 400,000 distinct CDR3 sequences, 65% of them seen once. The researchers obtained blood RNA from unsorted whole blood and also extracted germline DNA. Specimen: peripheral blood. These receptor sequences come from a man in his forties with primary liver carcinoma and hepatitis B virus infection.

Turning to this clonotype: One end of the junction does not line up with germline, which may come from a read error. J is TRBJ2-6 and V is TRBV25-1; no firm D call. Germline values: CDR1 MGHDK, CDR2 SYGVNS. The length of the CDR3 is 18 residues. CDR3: CGSSERMGTKAGANVLTF. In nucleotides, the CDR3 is TGTGGCAGCAGTGAAAGGATGGGAACTAAGGCCGGGGCCAACGTCCTGACTTTC.

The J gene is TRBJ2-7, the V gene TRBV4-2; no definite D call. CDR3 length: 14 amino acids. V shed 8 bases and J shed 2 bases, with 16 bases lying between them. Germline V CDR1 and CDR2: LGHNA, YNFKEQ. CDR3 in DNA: TGTGCCAGCTGCCGAGCCCGTGGGACCTACGAGCAGTACTTC. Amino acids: CASCRARGTYEQYF.

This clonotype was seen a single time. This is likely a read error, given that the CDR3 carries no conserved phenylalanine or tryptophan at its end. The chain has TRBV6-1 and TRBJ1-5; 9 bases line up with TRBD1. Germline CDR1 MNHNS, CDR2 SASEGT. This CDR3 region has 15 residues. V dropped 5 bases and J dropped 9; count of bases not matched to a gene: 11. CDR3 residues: CASSNVDRGGRPQHL. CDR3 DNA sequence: TGTGCCAGCAGTAACGTGGACAGGGGAGGCCGGCCCCAGCATCTT.

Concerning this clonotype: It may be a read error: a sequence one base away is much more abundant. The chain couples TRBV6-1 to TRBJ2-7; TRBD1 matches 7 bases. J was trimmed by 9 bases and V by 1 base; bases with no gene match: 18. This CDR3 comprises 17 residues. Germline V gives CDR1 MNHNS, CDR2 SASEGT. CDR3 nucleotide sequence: TGTGCCAGCAGTGAAGTGGCGACAGGGCTATTGTCCCACGGGCAGTACTTC. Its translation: CASSEVATGLLSHGQYF.